Shown below are 23 T cell receptor beta chains from a single sample sequenced in a study of T cells in tuberculosis. Measured with immunoSEQ multiplex PCR; TCRdb has only the in-frame clones, and not every one. The sample lists about 5,000 clones; 95% to 98% were seen once. Documented time point: new active TB diagnosis, blood taken before or within 7 days of starting treatment. Sequenced here: PBMCs, sampled at tuberculosis diagnosis. The receptors come from an adult with tuberculosis.

The chain carries TRBV19 and TRBJ1-2, with 8 positions matching TRBD1. Looked up from germline, CDR1 is LNHDA and CDR2 is SQIVND (reference sequence). The CDR3 runs 15 residues. Trimming at V came to 4 bases and at J to 2 bases, leaving 6 bases not matched to a gene. Here the CDR3 reads CASSNYRGVNYGYTF. The DNA of the CDR3 is TGTGCCAGTAGTAATTACAGGGGGGTGAACTATGGCTACACCTTC. The full variable domain, in which reference TRBV19 and TRBJ1-2 provide the parts outside the CDR3, is DGGITQSPKYLFRKEGQNVTLSCEQNLNHDAMYWYRQDPGQGLRLIYYSQIVNDFQKGDIAEGYSVSREKKESFPLTVTSAQKNPTAFYLCASSNYRGVNYGYTFGSGTRLTVV.

This chain connects TRBV10-1 to TRBJ2-7, with D perhaps TRBD2 (6 bases). The CDR3 covers 13 residues. The V end lost 6 bases, the J end lost 2 bases, and 11 bases lay between the germline ends. Germline V gene lookup returns CDR1 WNHNN and CDR2 SYGVQD (reference sequence). CDR3: CASSGGLTYEQYF. The CDR3 coding sequence is TGCGCCAGCAGCGGAGGACTAACCTACGAGCAGTACTTC.

The chain uses TRBV10-1 and TRBJ1-2, with D maybe TRBD1 (5 bases). The CDR3 extends over 13 amino acids. Germline loops: CDR1 WNHNN, CDR2 SYGVQD (reference sequence). V lost 0 bases, J lost 13 bases, and 15 bases lay in between. Here the CDR3 reads CASSESTHGQVTF. The CDR3 nucleotides read TGCGCCAGCAGTGAGTCGACTCATGGACAAGTCACCTTC.

The chain recombines TRBV10-3 with TRBJ2-2; 9 bases are a match to TRBD2. The junction had 7 bases not matched to a gene; V was cut back by 3 bases and J by 5 bases. This CDR3 comprises 16 residues. Germline CDR1 ENHRY, CDR2 SYGVKD. CDR3 in amino acids: CAISDSGAGGTGELFF. DNA of the CDR3: TGTGCCATCAGTGACAGTGGAGCGGGAGGTACCGGGGAGCTGTTTTTT.

V and J are TRBV7-8 and TRBJ2-1, with 11 bases matching TRBD2. V was clipped by 6 bases and J by 9 bases; unmatched bases: 10. The CDR3 is 15 residues long. Germline-derived CDR1 and CDR2 are SGHVS and FQNEAQ. In DNA form, the CDR3 reads TGTGCCAGCAGTTCCGTTAGCGGGAGGGCCTCTGAGCAGTTCTTC. Amino acid sequence: CASSSVSGRASEQFF. Filled out from reference TRBV7-8 and TRBJ2-1, the complete variable domain reads GAGVSQSPRYKVAKRGQDVALRCDPISGHVSLFWYQQALGQGPEFLTYFQNEAQLDKSGLPSDRFFAERPEGSVSTLKIQRTQQEDSAVYLCASSSVSGRASEQFFGPGTRLTVL.

This clone was seen once. The chain uses TRBV19 and TRBJ2-7; D possibly corresponds to TRBD2 (5 bases). Germline V gives CDR1 LNHDA, CDR2 SQIVND (reference sequence). Trimming cost V 4 bases and J 2 bases, with 12 bases left between them. The CDR3 sequence is 14 residues long. CDR3 loop: CASSTRRTPYEQYF. The CDR3 nucleotides read TGTGCCAGTAGTACTAGACGGACTCCCTACGAGCAGTACTTC.

The V call is TRBV21-1, the J call TRBJ2-3; TRBD2 was called by the table and not checked on the DNA. TRBV21-1 is a documented pseudogene. The length of the CDR3 is 16 residues. CDR3 sequence: CASSKTPGLAKNTQYF. Written as DNA, the CDR3 is TGTGCCAGCAGCAAAACCCCGGGACTAGCGAAAAATACGCAGTATTTT.

This clone was observed once. The gene calls are TRBV19 and TRBJ2-2, with 7 bases that match TRBD1. This CDR3 comprises 14 residues. Germline assignment: CDR1 LNHDA and CDR2 SQIVND (reference sequence). V lost 2 bases to trimming and J lost 4 bases; unmatched junction nucleotides: 1. CDR3 protein: CASSIRTGTGELFF. In DNA form, the CDR3 reads TGTGCCAGTAGTATACGGACAGGCACCGGGGAGCTGTTTTTT.

The rearrangement joins TRBV6-5 to TRBJ1-5; D is unclear. Trimming stripped 0 bases from V and 2 bases from J, with 11 bases between. The germline V gene has CDR1 MNHEY and CDR2 SVGAGI. This CDR3 spans 16 amino acids. CDR3 bases: TGTGCCAGCAGTTACTCGAGTGGAGGTGGCAATCAGCCCCAGCATTTT. Translation: CASSYSSGGGNQPQHF.

V is TRBV29-1 and J is TRBJ2-7, with TRBD1 matching over 7 bases. CDR3 length: 13 residues. The germline CDR1 and CDR2 sequences are SQVTM and ANQGSEA. V shed 7 bases and J 6 bases; nucleotides not matched to a gene: 12. In nucleotides, the CDR3 is TGCAGCGCCAGACAGGGATCGGTGACCGAGCAGTACTTC. It is translated as CSARQGSVTEQYF.

Only one count was recorded for this clone. The chain recombines TRBV7-8 with TRBJ2-5; 7 bases are a match to TRBD1. Germline CDR1 is SGHVS and CDR2 is FQNEAQ. The length of the CDR3 is 14 residues. After removal of 6 bases from V and 1 base from J, the junction contained 5 bases not matched to a gene. The CDR3 DNA is TGTGCCAGCAGTTTCCGACAGGGCCAAGAGACCCAGTACTTC. Its protein is CASSFRQGQETQYF.

This clone was counted between two and nine times. The chain is built from TRBV6-6 and TRBJ2-3; tentatively, D is TRBD2 (6 bases). V shed 1 base and J shed 1 base, with 9 bases lying between them. Per the germline V gene, CDR1 is MNHNY and CDR2 is SVGAGI (reference sequence). The CDR3 sequence is 15 residues long. The CDR3 sequence: CASSYYGGGTDTQYF. The CDR3 nucleotides are TGTGCCAGCAGTTACTACGGCGGGGGCACAGATACGCAGTATTTT.

The J gene is TRBJ1-5, the V gene TRBV19, with TRBD1 matching over 7 bases. From germline, CDR1 is LNHDA and CDR2 SQIVND (reference sequence). The CDR3 runs to 16 residues. V was clipped by 3 bases and J by 1 base; unmatched bases: 6. This CDR3 is CASSINWGQSNQPQHF. CDR3 in DNA: TGTGCCAGTAGTATTAATTGGGGACAGAGCAATCAGCCCCAGCATTTT.

This chain joins TRBV27 and TRBJ2-3, with 8 bases identical to TRBD1. Germline CDR1 MNHEY, CDR2 SMNVEV (reference sequence). Trimming at V came to 4 bases and at J to 3 bases, leaving 9 bases not matched to a gene. The length of the CDR3 is 16 residues. The CDR3 nucleotides read TGTGCCAGCAGTTCCAGGACAGGGAACGTAACAGATACGCAGTATTTT. This gives the protein CASSSRTGNVTDTQYF.

The CDR3 is CASSVGGLHTDTQYF. CDR3 nucleotides: TGTGCCAGCAGCGTAGGGGGACTACACACAGATACGCAGTATTTT. The chain uses TRBV9 and TRBJ2-3; 7 bases are a match to TRBD2. Germline CDR1 reads SGDLS; CDR2 reads YYNGEE. Losses at the gene ends were 0 bases for V and 2 bases for J; bases not matched to a gene: 3. The CDR3 sequence is 15 residues long.

The rearrangement uses TRBV28 and TRBJ1-4; D is unclear. From germline, CDR1 is MDHEN and CDR2 SYDVKM. Trimming removed 7 bases from V and 7 bases from J, with 19 bases in between. The length of the CDR3 is 15 residues. Here the CDR3 reads CASTLGSGPSEKLFF. CDR3 nucleotides: TGTGCCAGCACCCTGGGCTCAGGTCCGAGTGAAAAACTGTTTTTT.

This chain joins TRBV11-2 and TRBJ2-3; 12 bases agree with TRBD2. Germline V gene data show CDR1 as SGHAT and CDR2 as FQNNGV. This CDR3 has 15 amino acids. V was pared by 6 bases and J by 6 bases, with 7 bases of the junction left unmatched. CDR3 residues: CASSPTGLAGDTQYF. The CDR3 DNA is TGTGCCAGCAGTCCGACGGGACTAGCGGGTGATACGCAGTATTTT. Variable domain in full (rest from reference TRBV11-2 and TRBJ2-3): EAGVAQSPRYKIIEKRQSVAFWCNPISGHATLYWYQQILGQGPKLLIQFQNNGVVDDSQLPKDRFSAERLKGVDSTLKIQPAKLEDSAVYLCASSPTGLAGDTQYFGPGTRLTVL.

The CDR3 is CASSVGPRGTEAFF. CDR3 coding DNA: TGTGCCAGCAGCGTAGGGCCCAGGGGCACTGAAGCTTTCTTT. The chain links TRBV9 to TRBJ1-1; possible D gene TRBD1, 6 bases. Trimming took 0 bases from V and 4 from J, leaving 10 bases between them. The CDR3 covers 14 residues. Germline values: CDR1 SGDLS, CDR2 YYNGEE.

The CDR3 sequence is CASSVVADTQYF. Written as DNA, the CDR3 is TGTGCCAGCAGCGTAGTCGCAGATACGCAGTATTTT. The chain has TRBV9 and TRBJ2-3; D not resolved. The germline gives CDR1 SGDLS, CDR2 YYNGEE. The CDR3 covers 12 residues. V shed 0 bases and J shed 4 bases, with 3 bases lying between them.

This rearrangement joins TRBV27 to TRBJ1-1, with a weak D call TRBD1 (5 bases). The CDR3 has 14 amino acids. Germline V gene lookup returns CDR1 MNHEY and CDR2 SMNVEV (reference sequence). Deletions cut 6 bases from V and 3 bases from J, with 14 bases between. The CDR3 coding sequence is TGTGCCAGCAGCCGTTGGAAAGGGGACACTGAAGCTTTCTTT. Its translation: CASSRWKGDTEAFF.

V is TRBV7-2 and J is TRBJ1-2; D remains unclear. There are 11 residues in the CDR3. Germline-derived CDR1 and CDR2 are SGHTA and FQGNSA. The ends were cut back, 5 bases at V and 9 bases at J, with 10 bases in the middle. In nucleotides, the CDR3 is TGTGCCAGCAGCAATTTGTTCAGCTACACCTTC. It is translated as CASSNLFSYTF.

The chain recombines TRBV5-6 with TRBJ2-7; 9 positions agree with TRBD1. The junction had 3 bases not matched to a gene; V was cut back by 3 bases and J by 2 bases. CDR3 size: 14 residues. Germline CDR1 reads SGHDT; CDR2 reads YYEEEE. The CDR3: CASSWGQGPYEQYF. CDR3 sequence (DNA): TGTGCCAGCAGCTGGGGACAGGGACCCTACGAGCAGTACTTC.

V gene TRBV11-2 combines with J gene TRBJ2-7; 8 nucleotides agree with TRBD1. Germline V gene data show CDR1 as SGHAT and CDR2 as FQNNGV. V lost 1 base, J lost 4 bases, and 12 bases stayed unmatched. This CDR3 has 17 residues. CDR3 sequence: CASSLGPIGQGAYEQYF. The CDR3 nucleotides are TGTGCCAGCAGCTTAGGGCCCATAGGGCAGGGGGCGTACGAGCAGTACTTC.